Sequencing of this TCR beta chain was carried out in a study of breast tumors, draining lymph nodes, adjacent tissues. Regarding the study as a whole: Tumor repertoires ranked between lymph nodes and nontumor tissue in diversity, with V and J gene preferences. The lymph node origin of tumor T cells was framed as consistent with a hypothesis, not demonstrated. Tumor and nontumor repertoires were significantly more similar in luminal-like than in basal-like breast cancer.

A note on this clonotype: As yet, its antigen is unknown.

TCRdb redid the calling of the multiplex PCR reads with MiXCR, one entry per CDR3 protein. The sample shows about 180,000 distinct CDR3 sequences, 30% to 35% of them seen only once. Samples came from axillary lymph nodes draining the breast cancer. Trimming cost V 1 base and J 6 bases, with 10 bases left between them. The CDR3 length is 14 residues. The V gene's germline CDR1 is SGHTA and CDR2 FQGNSA. The sequenced sample was axillary lymph node tissue. This TCR was recovered from a female donor with breast cancer. Some clones in this sample may be carry-over from other donors' samples. The chain couples TRBV7-2 to TRBJ1-5; D possibly corresponds to TRBD1 (5 bases). Here the CDR3 DNA reads TGTGCCAGCAGCTTAGTAGCGGGGGGTCAGCCCCAGCATTTT. Translation gives CASSLVAGGQPQHF.